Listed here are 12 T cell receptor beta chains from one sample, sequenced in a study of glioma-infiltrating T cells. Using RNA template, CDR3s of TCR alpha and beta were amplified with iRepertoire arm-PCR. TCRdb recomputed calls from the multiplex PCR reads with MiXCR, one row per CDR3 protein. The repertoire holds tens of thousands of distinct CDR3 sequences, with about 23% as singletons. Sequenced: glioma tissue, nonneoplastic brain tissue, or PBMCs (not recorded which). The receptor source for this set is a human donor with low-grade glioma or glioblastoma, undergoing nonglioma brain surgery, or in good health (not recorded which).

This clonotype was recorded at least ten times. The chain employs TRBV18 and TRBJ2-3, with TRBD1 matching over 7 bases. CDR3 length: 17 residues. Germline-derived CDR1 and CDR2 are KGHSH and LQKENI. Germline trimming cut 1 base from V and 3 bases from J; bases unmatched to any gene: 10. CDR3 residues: CASSPLMPGQPTDTQYF. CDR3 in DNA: TGTGCCAGCTCACCACTGATGCCGGGACAGCCTACAGATACGCAGTATTTT. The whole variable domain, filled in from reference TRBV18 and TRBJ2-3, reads NAGVMQNPRHLVRRRGQEARLRCSPMKGHSHVYWYRQLPEEGLKFMVYLQKENIIDESGMPKERFSAEFPKEGPSILRIQQVVRGDSAAYFCASSPLMPGQPTDTQYFGPGTRLTVL.

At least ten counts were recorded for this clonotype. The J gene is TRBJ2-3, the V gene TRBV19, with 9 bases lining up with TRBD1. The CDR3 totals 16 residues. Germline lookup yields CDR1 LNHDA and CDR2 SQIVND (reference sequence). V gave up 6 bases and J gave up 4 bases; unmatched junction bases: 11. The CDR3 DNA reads TGTGCCAGTAGACCTCCCGGGACAGGGAAGTCAGATACGCAGTATTTT. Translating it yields CASRPPGTGKSDTQYF. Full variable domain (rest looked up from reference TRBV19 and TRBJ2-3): DGGITQSPKYLFRKEGQNVTLSCEQNLNHDAMYWYRQDPGQGLRLIYYSQIVNDFQKGDIAEGYSVSREKKESFPLTVTSAQKNPTAFYLCASRPPGTGKSDTQYFGPGTRLTVL.

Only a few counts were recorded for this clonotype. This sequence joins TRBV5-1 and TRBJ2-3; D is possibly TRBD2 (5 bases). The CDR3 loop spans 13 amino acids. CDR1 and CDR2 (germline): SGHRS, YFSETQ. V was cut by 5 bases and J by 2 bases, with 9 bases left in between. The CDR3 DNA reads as TGCGCCAGCAGTTATGACTACACAGATACGCAGTATTTT. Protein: CASSYDYTDTQYF.

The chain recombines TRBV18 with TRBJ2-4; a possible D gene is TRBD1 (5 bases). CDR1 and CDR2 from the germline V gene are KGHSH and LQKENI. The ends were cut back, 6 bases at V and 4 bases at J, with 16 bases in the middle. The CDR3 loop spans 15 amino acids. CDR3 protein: CASSPPDTIKNIQYF. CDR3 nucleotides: TGTGCCAGCTCCCCCCCGGACACAATAAAAAACATTCAGTACTTC.

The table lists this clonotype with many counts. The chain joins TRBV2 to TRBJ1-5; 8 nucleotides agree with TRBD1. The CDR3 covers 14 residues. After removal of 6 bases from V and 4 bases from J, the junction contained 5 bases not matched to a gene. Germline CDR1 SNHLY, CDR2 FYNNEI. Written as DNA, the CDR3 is TGTGCCAGCAGAGACAGGGGTATGAATCAGCCCCAGCATTTT. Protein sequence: CASRDRGMNQPQHF.

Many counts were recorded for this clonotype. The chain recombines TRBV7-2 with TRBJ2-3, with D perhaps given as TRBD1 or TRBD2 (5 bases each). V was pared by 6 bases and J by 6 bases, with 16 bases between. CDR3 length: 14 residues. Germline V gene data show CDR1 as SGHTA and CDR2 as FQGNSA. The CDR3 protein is CASRGTTAGDTQYF. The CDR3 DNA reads TGTGCCAGCAGAGGGACGACCGCCGGGGATACGCAGTATTTT.

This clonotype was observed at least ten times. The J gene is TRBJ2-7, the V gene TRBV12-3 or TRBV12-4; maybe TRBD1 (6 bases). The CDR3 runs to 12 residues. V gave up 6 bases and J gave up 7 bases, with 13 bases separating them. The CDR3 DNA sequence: TGTGCCAGCAGCCTCCACAGGGTAGAGCAGTACTTC. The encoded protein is CASSLHRVEQYF.

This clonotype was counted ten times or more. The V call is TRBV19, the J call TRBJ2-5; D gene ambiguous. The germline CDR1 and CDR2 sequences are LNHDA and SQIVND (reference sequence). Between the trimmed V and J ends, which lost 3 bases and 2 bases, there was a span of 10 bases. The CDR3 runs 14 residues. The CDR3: CASSMAQRQETQYF. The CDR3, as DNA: TGTGCCAGTAGTATGGCACAGCGTCAAGAGACCCAGTACTTC.

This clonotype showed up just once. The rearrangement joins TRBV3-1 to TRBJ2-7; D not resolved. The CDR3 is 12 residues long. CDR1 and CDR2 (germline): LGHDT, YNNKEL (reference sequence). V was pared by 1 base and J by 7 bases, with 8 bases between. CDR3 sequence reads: CASSQAQLEQYF. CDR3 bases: TGTGCCAGCAGCCAAGCCCAGTTGGAGCAGTACTTC.

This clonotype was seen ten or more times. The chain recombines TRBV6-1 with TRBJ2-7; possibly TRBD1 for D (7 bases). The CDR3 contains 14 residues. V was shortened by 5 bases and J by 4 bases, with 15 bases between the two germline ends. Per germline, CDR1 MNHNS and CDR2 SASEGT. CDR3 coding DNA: TGTGCCAGCAGTTATGGAGGGGGCGGGTACGAGCAGTACTTC. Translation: CASSYGGGGYEQYF.

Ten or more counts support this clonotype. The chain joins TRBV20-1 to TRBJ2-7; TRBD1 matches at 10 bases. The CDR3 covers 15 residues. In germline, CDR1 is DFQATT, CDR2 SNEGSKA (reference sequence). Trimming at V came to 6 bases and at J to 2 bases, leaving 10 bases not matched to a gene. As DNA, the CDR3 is TGCAGTGCGGAGGCCCGGGGGACAGGGGCCTACGAGCAGTACTTC. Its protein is CSAEARGTGAYEQYF.

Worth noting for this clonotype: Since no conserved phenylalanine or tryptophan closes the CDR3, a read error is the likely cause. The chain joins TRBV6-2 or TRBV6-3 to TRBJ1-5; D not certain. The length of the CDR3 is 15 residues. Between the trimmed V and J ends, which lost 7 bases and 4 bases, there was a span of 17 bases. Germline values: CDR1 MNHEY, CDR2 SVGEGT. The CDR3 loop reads CASTLSYGRNQPQHL. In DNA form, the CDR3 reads TGTGCCAGCACCTTATCGTACGGTAGAAATCAGCCCCAGCATCTT.